This paragraph covers one TCR beta chain sequence. The entry originates in a study of T cell responses to AZD1222 COVID-19 vaccine. Assay used: immunoSEQ multiplex PCR; TCRdb lists only in-frame clones, some missing. The sample lists 70,000 to 95,000 clones, around 93% occurring once. The input for sequencing was peripheral blood, taken 28 days after the second AZD1222 dose. The TCR was taken from an adult who received the AZD1222 COVID-19 vaccine.

The CDR3 loop reads CASSLGGSSVYEQYF. CDR3 nucleotide sequence: TGTGCCAGCAGCTTAGGCGGGAGTAGCGTCTACGAGCAGTACTTC. The chain links TRBV7-2 to TRBJ2-7, with 7 positions matching TRBD2. The germline V gene encodes CDR1 SGHTA and CDR2 FQGNSA. With 1 base clipped from V and 3 bases from J, the junction kept 6 bases outside the gene matches. The length of the CDR3 is 15 residues.